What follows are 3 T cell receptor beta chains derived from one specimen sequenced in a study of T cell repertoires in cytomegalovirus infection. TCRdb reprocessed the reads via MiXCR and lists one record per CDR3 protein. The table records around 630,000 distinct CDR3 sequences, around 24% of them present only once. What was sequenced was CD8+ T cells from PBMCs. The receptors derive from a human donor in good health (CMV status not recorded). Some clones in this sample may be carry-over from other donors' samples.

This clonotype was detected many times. The CDR3 is CASSLVSFYSPLHF. The CDR3 DNA sequence: TGTGCCAGCAGCTTAGTTAGCTTTTATTCACCCCTCCACTTT. The chain recombines TRBV7-9 with TRBJ1-6; no clear D gene. This CDR3 contains 14 residues. Germline CDR1 reads SEHNR; CDR2 reads FQNEAQ (reference sequence). The V end was cut by 1 base, the J end by 8 bases, with 9 bases between. The full variable domain, completed using reference TRBV7-9 and TRBJ1-6, is DTGVSQNPRHKITKRGQNVTFRCDPISEHNRLYWYRQTLGQGPEFLTYFQNEAQLEKSRLLSDRFSAERPKGSFSTLEIQRTEQGDSAMYLCASSLVSFYSPLHFGNGTRLTVT.

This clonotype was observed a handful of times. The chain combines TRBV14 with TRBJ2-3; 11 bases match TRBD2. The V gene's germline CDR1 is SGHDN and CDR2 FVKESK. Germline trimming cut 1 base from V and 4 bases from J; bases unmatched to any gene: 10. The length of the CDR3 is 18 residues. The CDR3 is CASSQGPSGGPGPDTQYF. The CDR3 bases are TGTGCCAGCAGCCAAGGACCTAGCGGGGGGCCCGGTCCAGATACGCAGTATTTT. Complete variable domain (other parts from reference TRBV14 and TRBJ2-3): EAGVTQFPSHSVIEKGQTVTLRCDPISGHDNLYWYRRVMGKEIKFLLHFVKESKQDESGMPNNRFLAERTGGTYSTLKVQPAELEDSGVYFCASSQGPSGGPGPDTQYFGPGTRLTVL.

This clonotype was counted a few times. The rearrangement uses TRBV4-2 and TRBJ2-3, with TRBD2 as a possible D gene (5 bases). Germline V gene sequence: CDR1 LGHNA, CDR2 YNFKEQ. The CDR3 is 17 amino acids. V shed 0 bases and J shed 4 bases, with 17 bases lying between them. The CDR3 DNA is TGTGCCAGCAGCCAAGATCTGGTTCTAGCATTCCCAGATACGCAGTATTTT. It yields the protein CASSQDLVLAFPDTQYF.